The entry below describes one T cell receptor (beta chain). Its antigen remains unidentified. With 3 bases removed from V and 10 bases from J, the gap between germline ends came to 16 bases. Germline values: CDR1 SGHTA, CDR2 FQGTGA. The CDR3 totals 14 residues. The data stem from a study of T cell repertoires in cytomegalovirus infection. The wider study: Signatures in public TCR beta sequences pointed to both CMV infection and matching HLA type.

Overall study findings and caveats: HLA-C-restricted CMV clonotypes gave the most frequent clonotype in two of eight donors. Identification of carriers of CMV plus the relevant HLA was performed using cumulative public TCR beta family frequency.

TCRdb passed the reads through MiXCR, listing each CDR3 protein once. This repertoire shows approximately 170,000 distinct CDR3 sequences, more than 15% found once; its top ten account for 18%. The sequence was obtained from a human donor in good health (CMV status not recorded). Some clones in this sample may be carry-over from other donors' samples. The sample comprised CD8+ T cells from PBMCs. The chain has TRBV7-3 and TRBJ2-1, with D maybe TRBD2 (6 bases). The CDR3 nucleotides read TGTGCCAGCAGCTTTATGGAGGGTGGCGACGAGCAGTTCTTC. This encodes CASSFMEGGDEQFF.